This T cell receptor (beta chain) was sequenced in a study of OX40 agonist ivuxolimab in advanced cancers. Study in general: Three patients had partial responses: one hepatocellular carcinoma, two cutaneous melanoma.

V lost 7 bases to trimming and J lost 8 bases, with 21 bases between them. The CDR3 consists of 15 residues. CDR1 is MDHEN, CDR2 SYDVKM, per germline. Generated by immunoSEQ multiplex PCR, the TCRdb table keeps only in-frame clones and is missing some. Among more than 45,000 clones listed, roughly 83% were seen once. The chain has TRBV28 and TRBJ2-1; a possible D gene is TRBD2 (6 bases). Sequences were derived from CD4+ or CD8+ T cells sorted from blood, sampled in a trial of the OX40 agonist ivuxolimab. The TCR comes from an adult with an advanced solid tumor such as melanoma, head and neck, liver or kidney cancer. CDR3 in amino acids: CASTHYRGGEDEQFF. DNA of the CDR3: TGTGCCAGCACTCATTATAGGGGCGGGGAGGATGAGCAGTTCTTC. Based on the CDR3 plus reference TRBV28 and TRBJ2-1, the full variable domain is DVKVTQSSRYLVKRTGEKVFLECVQDMDHENMFWYRQDPGLGLRLIYFSYDVKMKEKGDIPEGYSVSREKKERFSLILESASTNQTSMYLCASTHYRGGEDEQFFGPGTRLTVL.